A selection of T cell receptor beta chains follows, all from one sample in a study of Ad26.COV2.S vaccination and SARS-CoV-2 variants. Sequencing used immunoSEQ multiplex PCR; TCRdb keeps in-frame clones, though not all of them. The sample has 300,000 to 500,000 clones; approximately 86% are singletons. The sequencing here drew on peripheral blood, taken in a trial of Ad26.COV2.S vaccine versus placebo. The origin of the receptors is a person between 18 and 60 years old who received the Ad26.COV2.S COVID-19 vaccine or a placebo. CDR3s leave out the opening cysteine and the closing phenylalanine or tryptophan.

J: TRBJ2-2; V: TRBV5-1; CDR3: ASSSAVRTGGTGELF
J: TRBJ2-6; V: TRBV10-3; CDR3: AISESQGTGANVLT
J: TRBJ2-5; V: TRBV10-1; CDR3: ASSESRGGVETQY
J: TRBJ1-1; V: TRBV6-5; CDR3: ASRLKGSEAF
J: TRBJ2-2; V: TRBV6-5; CDR3: ASSLFQGGGELF
J: TRBJ2-7; V: TRBV3-1/TRBV3-2; CDR3: ASRGPYEQY
J: TRBJ2-5; V: TRBV27; CDR3: ASKLSAAEYQETQY
J: TRBJ2-7; V: TRBV6-5; CDR3: ASSRDRGYEQY
J: TRBJ2-1; V: TRBV6-5; CDR3: ASSPRGSSYNEQF
J: TRBJ2-4; V: TRBV10-3; CDR3: AISESTVKNIQY
J: TRBJ2-7; V: TRBV18; CDR3: ASSPKDRAYEQY
J: TRBJ1-2; V: TRBV7-9; CDR3: ASSGLRDDYNGYT
J: TRBJ2-7; V: TRBV3-1/TRBV3-2; CDR3: ASSQDGSAGRSYEQY
J: TRBJ2-7; V: TRBV30; CDR3: AWSLRPYEQY
J: TRBJ2-5; V: TRBV27; CDR3: ASSFGGTQY
J: TRBJ2-5; V: TRBV5-1; CDR3: ASSLDVGVETQY
J: TRBJ1-2; V: TRBV7-2; CDR3: ASSSLITANYGYT
J: TRBJ1-6; V: TRBV10-3; CDR3: AIRSDRDNSPLH